This T cell receptor (beta chain) is from a study of blood T cell repertoires in COVID-19. Study-wide background: Sites in the United States, Italy and Spain provided acute and convalescent COVID-19 samples.

Participant-reported clinical history was the basis for cohort assignment. The CDR3 is 15 residues long. Germline values: CDR1 MGHRA, CDR2 YSYEKL. Germline trimming cut 3 bases from V and 3 bases from J; bases unmatched to any gene: 7. Original handling: Amplification from reference gene primers served as the basis for estimated nucleated cell counts. Assay: immunoSEQ multiplex PCR; the TCRdb copy retains only in-frame clones and omits some. V and J calls and clone size are given by that table; D and trimming were obtained from the DNA. The repertoire holds some 410,000 clones, with 88% as singletons.

The chain combines TRBV4-1 with TRBJ2-7; TRBD1 matches at 8 bases. Sequenced: PBMCs or T cells enriched from blood (not recorded which). The sequence was collected from a woman aged 25 to 39 with acute COVID-19. As DNA, the CDR3 is TGCGCCAGCAGCCAGGCCAGGACAGGGAACTACGAGCAGTACTTC. Its protein product is CASSQARTGNYEQYF.